The next 23 T cell receptor beta chains were all read from a single sample in a study of cytomegalovirus exposure and HLA in healthy donors. The PCR used 60 Vbeta and 13 Jbeta primers. This table comes from immunoSEQ multiplex PCR, and its TCRdb copy is limited to in-frame clones, with some not included. The sample contains roughly 180,000 clones, 77% of which appear only once. Sequenced material: PBMCs. The receptors derive from a woman between 25 and 40 years old in good health and CMV-seropositive.

This clone has more than one count but fewer than ten. The CDR3 nucleotides are TGTGCCAGCAGTTTTAACTCCCAGGGACTAAACTATGGCTACACCTTC. It specifies CASSFNSQGLNYGYTF. The chain combines TRBV5-6 with TRBJ1-2, with D possibly being TRBD1 (5 bases). CDR1 is SGHDT and CDR2 is YYEEEE in the germline V gene. Trimming took 5 bases from V and 2 from J, leaving 19 bases between them. The CDR3 sequence is 16 residues long.

V usage is TRBV6-1 and J usage is TRBJ1-2; 7 bases fit TRBD1. With V trimmed by 5 bases and J by 6 bases, 3 bases remained unmatched. Germline V gene data show CDR1 as MNHNS and CDR2 as SASEGT. The CDR3 has 12 residues. The CDR3 DNA reads as TGTGCCAGCAGTTTGACAGGGAATGGCTACACCTTC. Translation gives CASSLTGNGYTF.

As DNA, the CDR3 is TGCGCCAGCAGCTTACAGGGGGCCAACACTGAAGCTTTCTTT. It codes for CASSLQGANTEAFF. The chain carries TRBV5-1 and TRBJ1-1, with 9 nucleotides matching TRBD1. CDR3 size: 14 residues. Trimming removed 2 bases from V and 2 bases from J; junction bases left unmatched: 1. Looked up from germline, CDR1 is SGHRS and CDR2 is YFSETQ.

The chain employs TRBV4-2 and TRBJ2-7, with 8 nucleotides matching TRBD1. After removal of 2 bases from V and 5 bases from J, the junction contained 5 bases not matched to a gene. The CDR3 sequence is 14 residues long. Germline-derived CDR1 and CDR2 are LGHNA and YNFKEQ. The CDR3 DNA follows: TGTGCCAGCAGCCAAACCGGGACAGGACACGAGCAGTACTTC. Its translation is CASSQTGTGHEQYF.

The chain carries TRBV29-1 and TRBJ1-2; 10 nucleotides match TRBD1. The J segment lost 8 bases and the V segment lost 4 bases, leaving 4 bases of the junction unmatched. Germline loops: CDR1 SQVTM, CDR2 ANQGSEA. The CDR3 runs 12 residues. In DNA, the CDR3 is TGCAGCGTTGGAGACAGGGGGCGGGGCTACACCTTC. Translation: CSVGDRGRGYTF.

This clone has a handful of counts. The chain combines TRBV9 with TRBJ2-5; no clear D gene. Germline assignment: CDR1 SGDLS and CDR2 YYNGEE. This CDR3 region has 13 residues. Trimming took 0 bases from V and 3 from J, leaving 6 bases between them. CDR3 DNA sequence: TGTGCCAGCAGCGTAGCCAGCGAAGAGACCCAGTACTTC. It yields the protein CASSVASEETQYF.

This chain links TRBV2 with TRBJ1-1; D possibly corresponds to TRBD1 (5 bases). The ends were cut back, 5 bases at V and 9 bases at J, with 13 bases in the middle. The CDR3 runs to 12 residues. Per the germline V gene, CDR1 is SNHLY and CDR2 is FYNNEI. CDR3 nucleotides: TGTGCCAGCAGTACCTCCGGGACTAAAGCTTTCTTT. This sequence encodes CASSTSGTKAFF. The whole variable domain, filled in from reference TRBV2 and TRBJ1-1, reads EPEVTQTPSHQVTQMGQEVILRCVPISNHLYFYWYRQILGQKVEFLVSFYNNEISEKSEIFDDQFSVERPDGSNFTLKIRSTKLEDSAMYFCASSTSGTKAFFGQGTRLTVV.

J is TRBJ2-7 and V is TRBV6-5, with D hard to call. The V end lost 8 bases, the J end lost 7 bases, and 9 bases lay between the germline ends. Germline V gene data show CDR1 as MNHEY and CDR2 as SVGAGI. CDR3 length: 10 amino acids. This CDR3 reads CASPPGEQYF. The CDR3 DNA is TGTGCCAGCCCCCCAGGTGAGCAGTACTTC.

The chain joins TRBV6-5 to TRBJ1-5, with no clear D. CDR1 is MNHEY, CDR2 SVGAGI, per germline. V was shortened by 8 bases and J by 3 bases, with 11 bases between the two germline ends. The CDR3 has 13 residues. CDR3 DNA: TGTGCCAGCGGCAGGTCCCCCAATCAGCCCCAGCATTTT. Its translation: CASGRSPNQPQHF.

This rearrangement joins TRBV7-3 to TRBJ2-2; the match to TRBD2 covers 8 bases. The CDR3 covers 17 residues. CDR1 and CDR2 (germline): SGHTA, FQGTGA. The ends lost 1 base at V and 1 base at J; junction bases unmatched: 5. For the CDR3, the DNA is TGTGCCAGCAGCTTAAGAGGGCTAGCGGGGAACACCGGGGAGCTGTTTTTT. The encoded protein is CASSLRGLAGNTGELFF.

The J gene is TRBJ1-1, the V gene TRBV7-3, with D unclear. CDR1 SGHTA and CDR2 FQGTGA come from the germline V gene. This CDR3 spans 13 amino acids. Trimming took off 5 bases at V and 3 bases at J, with 10 bases between the two ends. As DNA, the CDR3 is TGTGCCAGCAGCGTGAGGTGGGACACTGAAGCTTTCTTT. It translates to CASSVRWDTEAFF.

This clone was observed a few times. J is TRBJ1-4 and V is TRBV25-1; 8 positions agree with TRBD1. The germline gives CDR1 MGHDK, CDR2 SYGVNS. The CDR3 is 15 amino acids. Losses at the gene ends were 5 bases for V and 8 bases for J; bases not matched to a gene: 10. CDR3 protein: CASSLGTGGGEKLFF. The CDR3 coding sequence is TGTGCCAGCAGTCTCGGTACAGGGGGTGGGGAAAAACTGTTTTTT.

This clone was observed a single time. This chain uses TRBV28 with TRBJ1-2, with TRBD1 matching 10 bases. The CDR3 spans 13 residues. V dropped 9 bases and J dropped 1; count of bases not matched to a gene: 2. The V gene's germline CDR1 is MDHEN and CDR2 SYDVKM. This CDR3 is CASGTGDNYGYTF. In DNA, the CDR3 is TGTGCCAGTGGGACAGGGGATAACTATGGCTACACCTTC.

This clone was counted a single time. The chain is built from TRBV20-1 and TRBJ1-2; 7 positions match TRBD1. The CDR3 covers 11 residues. Germline-derived CDR1 and CDR2 are DFQATT and SNEGSKA (reference sequence). After removal of 7 bases from V and 7 bases from J, the junction contained 6 bases not matched to a gene. This CDR3 is CSETTGIGYTF. The CDR3 nucleotides are TGCAGTGAGACGACAGGGATTGGCTACACCTTC.

CDR3 nucleotides: TGTGCCAGCAGCCAGGACGGACAGGGGGCATCCTACGAGCAGTACTTC. It codes for CASSQDGQGASYEQYF. The genes are TRBV4-2 and TRBJ2-7; 11 nucleotides agree with TRBD1. This CDR3 region has 16 residues. J gave up 1 base and V 3 bases, and 5 bases lay outside the gene matches. Germline V gives CDR1 LGHNA, CDR2 YNFKEQ.

V is TRBV30 and J is TRBJ1-4; 8 bases fit TRBD1. Trimming removed 2 bases from V and 5 bases from J; junction bases left unmatched: 4. The CDR3 has 14 amino acids. Germline CDR1 reads GTSNPN; CDR2 reads SVGIG (reference sequence). CDR3: CAWSLRQGNEKLFF. For the CDR3, the DNA is TGTGCCTGGAGTCTTCGACAGGGGAATGAAAAACTGTTTTTT.

The chain is built from TRBV13 and TRBJ2-7; 8 nucleotides match TRBD2. The CDR3 has 16 amino acids. V lost 6 bases, J lost 4 bases, and 14 bases stayed unmatched. The germline CDR1 and CDR2 sequences are PRHDT and FYEKMQ (reference sequence). CDR3 residues: CASRTEKTSAGYEQYF. CDR3 sequence (DNA): TGTGCCAGCAGGACGGAAAAGACTAGCGCGGGATACGAGCAGTACTTC.

The chain is built from TRBV18 and TRBJ1-2; 9 bases are shared with TRBD1. Germline V lookup: CDR1 KGHSH, CDR2 LQKENI. The CDR3 loop spans 15 amino acids. V dropped 4 bases and J dropped 4; count of bases not matched to a gene: 7. The CDR3 DNA sequence: TGTGCCAGCTCACAACCCGGGACAGGGTCCTATGGCTACACCTTC. Translating it yields CASSQPGTGSYGYTF. The full variable domain, rest sourced from reference TRBV18 and TRBJ1-2, is NAGVMQNPRHLVRRRGQEARLRCSPMKGHSHVYWYRQLPEEGLKFMVYLQKENIIDESGMPKERFSAEFPKEGPSILRIQQVVRGDSAAYFCASSQPGTGSYGYTFGSGTRLTVV.

The gene calls are TRBV15 and TRBJ1-1, with unresolved D. This CDR3 contains 12 residues. With 0 bases removed from V and 7 bases from J, the gap between germline ends came to 6 bases. CDR1 is LNHNV, CDR2 YYDKDF, per germline (reference sequence). DNA of the CDR3: TGTGCCACCAGCAGAGAACTCGGTGAAGCTTTCTTT. Translating gives CATSRELGEAFF. Full variable domain (missing parts from reference TRBV15 and TRBJ1-1): DAMVIQNPRYQVTQFGKPVTLSCSQTLNHNVMYWYQQKSSQAPKLLFHYYDKDFNNEADTPDNFQSRRPNTSFCFLDIRSPGLGDTAMYLCATSRELGEAFFGQGTRLTVV.

The V gene is TRBV30, the J gene TRBJ1-5; 11 bases align to TRBD1. Per the germline V gene, CDR1 is GTSNPN and CDR2 is SVGIG (reference sequence). V lost 3 bases to trimming and J lost 4 bases; unmatched junction nucleotides: 5. The CDR3 loop spans 15 amino acids. The CDR3 DNA follows: TGTGCCTGGAGCTCTGGACAGGGGGCAAATCAGCCCCAGCATTTT. It translates to CAWSSGQGANQPQHF.

The chain joins TRBV6-1 to TRBJ2-7; weak D call: TRBD1 (6 bases). From germline, CDR1 is MNHNS and CDR2 SASEGT. Trimming removed 4 bases at V and 4 bases at J, with 11 bases between. This CDR3 region has 13 residues. The CDR3 bases are TGTGCCAGCAGTGGTAATACAGGGTACGAGCAGTACTTC. Protein sequence: CASSGNTGYEQYF.

This clone was seen only once. The sample contains more than one DNA sequence encoding this CDR3. V and J are TRBV27 and TRBJ2-1; possibly TRBD1 for D (6 bases). The ends were cut back, 2 bases at V and 11 bases at J, with 10 bases in the middle. From germline, CDR1 is MNHEY and CDR2 SMNVEV (reference sequence). There are 12 residues in the CDR3. DNA of the CDR3: TGTGCCAGCAGTTTAAGGGGGACACAGCAGTTCTTC. Residues: CASSLRGTQQFF.

This chain links TRBV19 with TRBJ2-4; the match to TRBD1 covers 8 bases. With V trimmed by 6 bases and J by 0 bases, 7 bases remained unmatched. The germline CDR1 and CDR2 sequences are LNHDA and SQIVND (reference sequence). The CDR3 is 16 amino acids. The CDR3 nucleotides read TGTGCCAGTAGCCTAGACAGGGGTCTAGCCAAAAACATTCAGTACTTC. Translated: CASSLDRGLAKNIQYF. Complete variable domain (other parts from reference TRBV19 and TRBJ2-4): DGGITQSPKYLFRKEGQNVTLSCEQNLNHDAMYWYRQDPGQGLRLIYYSQIVNDFQKGDIAEGYSVSREKKESFPLTVTSAQKNPTAFYLCASSLDRGLAKNIQYFGAGTRLSVL.